The clone carrying this T cell receptor beta chain was recorded at least ten times. TCRdb's table, derived via immunoSEQ multiplex PCR, lists solely in-frame clones and lacks some. The sample shows 45,000 to 55,000 clones, none of them appearing just once. This sample is part of a study of T cell clonality in common variable immunodeficiency. Sequences were obtained from peripheral blood mononuclear cells. The TCR originated in a person aged 18 to 70 in good health.

CDR3 bases read: TGCGCCAGCAGTCCCCACCAACTTAACTATGGC. Protein product: CASSPHQLNYG. The CDR3 as a whole reads CASSPHQLNYGYTF. This chain uses TRBV23-1 with TRBJ1-2; the D is unclear. The read terminates 3 residues ahead of where the CDR3 ends, so the germline J gene completes it. TRBV23-1 is annotated as an ORF whose role is uncertain. The CDR3 runs to 14 residues. V dropped 4 bases and J dropped 1 base, with 10 bases sitting between them.